The present entry profiles one T cell receptor beta chain with its context. As handled by the study authors: Amplification from reference gene primers served as the basis for estimated nucleated cell counts. Sequencing was performed with immunoSEQ multiplex PCR; in TCRdb, only in-frame clones are kept and a portion is missing. V and J calls and clone size follow that table, whereas D and trimming were derived from the DNA. There are about 200,000 clones in the sample; 60% to 85% occur only once, and over 7% lies in the top ten. V shed 5 bases, J shed 8 bases, and the junction held 11 bases outside the gene matches. There are 16 residues in the CDR3. Germline loops: CDR1 SNHLY, CDR2 FYNNEI. This record comes from a study of blood T cell repertoires in COVID-19. Looking at the study overall: COVID-19 samples from acute and convalescent phases originated in the United States, Italy and Spain. From T cells, B-cell-depleted T cells, or PBMCs came the material, which was cDNA or gDNA.

Sequenced material: peripheral blood. The V gene is TRBV2, the J gene TRBJ2-4; the match to TRBD1 covers 11 bases. This TCR was sampled from a woman aged 65 to 85 with acute or convalescent COVID-19. DNA of the CDR3: TGTGCCAGCAGTCGTTCATTTGGGACAGGGGGGGACATTCAGTACTTC. Translation: CASSRSFGTGGDIQYF.